This is a list of T cell receptor beta chains from one sample in a study of early T cells in non-severe SARS-CoV-2 infection. TCRdb reanalysed the 5' RACE reads using MiXCR and keeps one entry per CDR3 protein. The table shows 68,000 or so distinct CDR3 sequences, with 10% to 15% occurring only once. Sequencing used whole blood. Receptors originate from an adult who was a healthcare worker with PCR-confirmed SARS-CoV-2 infection or an uninfected control (not recorded which). CDR3s include the opening cysteine and the closing phenylalanine or tryptophan. Each record gives: CDR3 protein, CDR3 DNA, J gene, clone size, V gene, D gene. A D gene is named only where the DNA matches it firmly. Size tells how often a clone was seen (once, few, many) or the class of an expanded clone, and some rows leave it out.

CDR3: CASSLGADYYGYTF
DNA: TGTGCCAGCAGCTTAGGAGCAGACTACTATGGCTACACCTTC
J: TRBJ1-2
size: -
V: TRBV7-8
D: -

CDR3: CASSNLNYEQYF
DNA: TGTGCCAGTAGTAACTTGAATTACGAGCAGTACTTC
J: TRBJ2-7
size: many
V: TRBV19
D: -

CDR3: CASSADTQYF
DNA: TGTGCCAGCAGCGCAGATACGCAGTATTTT
J: TRBJ2-3
size: many
V: TRBV9
D: -

CDR3: CASRNRVKKEKLFF
DNA: TGTGCCAGCAGAAACAGGGTGAAAAAGGAAAAACTGTTTTTT
J: TRBJ1-4
size: many
V: TRBV27
D: -

CDR3: CATSDVDEQFF
DNA: TGTGCCACCAGTGATGTTGATGAGCAGTTCTTC
J: TRBJ2-1
size: few
V: TRBV24-1
D: -

CDR3: CASSYLKQASNQPQHF
DNA: TGTGCCAGCAGTTACCTGAAACAGGCTTCTAATCAGCCCCAGCATTTT
J: TRBJ1-5
size: many
V: TRBV6-6
D: -

CDR3: CASSDKGLYNEQFF
DNA: TGCGCCAGCAGTGACAAGGGGCTCTACAATGAGCAGTTCTTC
J: TRBJ2-1
size: few
V: TRBV10-2
D: -

CDR3: CSVESAYEQYF
DNA: TGCAGCGTTGAAAGTGCCTACGAGCAGTACTTC
J: TRBJ2-7
size: few
V: TRBV29-1
D: -

CDR3: CASSESQANRAQYF
DNA: TGCGCCAGCAGTGAGTCCCAGGCCAACCGGGCCCAGTACTTC
J: TRBJ2-5
size: many
V: TRBV10-1
D: -

CDR3: CASSPSSNPGPIQYF
DNA: TGTGCCAGCTCACCATCCTCCAATCCGGGACCCATTCAGTACTTC
J: TRBJ2-4
size: many
V: TRBV18
D: -

CDR3: CASSLPIDRHNQPQHF
DNA: TGTGCCAGCAGCTTACCCATAGACAGACACAATCAGCCCCAGCATTTT
J: TRBJ1-5
size: many
V: TRBV7-2
D: -

CDR3: CAISESIEAVMNTEAFF
DNA: TGTGCCATCAGTGAGTCGATTGAGGCGGTAATGAACACTGAAGCTTTCTTT
J: TRBJ1-1
size: many
V: TRBV10-3
D: -

CDR3: CASSHPGYADTQYF
DNA: TGTGCCAGCAGCCATCCGGGGTACGCAGATACGCAGTATTTT
J: TRBJ2-3
size: -
V: TRBV7-6
D: -

CDR3: CASTTTRAGAFNEQFF
DNA: TGTGCCAGTACCACCACTCGAGCGGGGGCCTTCAATGAGCAGTTCTTC
J: TRBJ2-1
size: many
V: TRBV19
D: TRBD2

CDR3: CASSFRLARTDTQYF
DNA: TGTGCCAGCAGCTTTCGACTAGCGAGGACAGATACGCAGTATTTT
J: TRBJ2-3
size: -
V: TRBV7-2
D: TRBD2

CDR3: CASSLLIGGDNTQYF
DNA: TGTGCCAGCAGTTTATTAATTGGAGGGGATAATACGCAGTATTTT
J: TRBJ2-3
size: many
V: TRBV27
D: -

CDR3: CASSSGLAGANARNEQFF
DNA: TGTGCCAGCAGCTCGGGACTAGCGGGAGCCAACGCACGGAATGAGCAGTTCTTC
J: TRBJ2-1
size: few
V: TRBV5-4
D: TRBD2

CDR3: CASSPPSGQGDQYF
DNA: TGTGCCAGCTCACCACCGTCGGGACAAGGGGATCAGTACTTC
J: TRBJ2-7
size: few
V: TRBV18
D: -

CDR3: CASSSGPGTGAYSNQPQHF
DNA: TGTGCCAGCAGTTCGGGGCCCGGGACAGGGGCTTATAGCAATCAGCCCCAGCATTTT
J: TRBJ1-5
size: many
V: TRBV12-3/TRBV12-4
D: TRBD1

CDR3: CASSLEAGSQHF
DNA: TGTGCCAGCAGCTTAGAAGCCGGTTCCCAGCATTTT
J: TRBJ1-5
size: many
V: TRBV7-9
D: -

CDR3: CASSQDEGRDYGYTF
DNA: TGTGCCAGCAGCCAAGATGAGGGACGGGACTATGGCTACACCTTC
J: TRBJ1-2
size: many
V: TRBV3-1
D: -

CDR3: CASSQDLLAGALEQYF
DNA: TGCGCCAGCAGCCAAGATCTTTTAGCGGGGGCCCTCGAGCAGTACTTC
J: TRBJ2-7
size: -
V: TRBV4-1
D: TRBD2

CDR3: CASSQVQGTGYTF
DNA: TGTGCCAGCAGCCAAGTACAGGGGACTGGCTACACCTTC
J: TRBJ1-2
size: -
V: TRBV3-1
D: TRBD1

CDR3: CASSPPGDQPQHF
DNA: TGTGCCAGCAGCCCCCCGGGGGATCAGCCCCAGCATTTT
J: TRBJ1-5
size: -
V: TRBV7-3
D: -

CDR3: CASSLRTGTNTGELFF
DNA: TGTGCCAGCAGTTTAAGGACAGGGACGAACACCGGGGAGCTGTTTTTT
J: TRBJ2-2
size: -
V: TRBV12-3/TRBV12-4
D: TRBD1

CDR3: CASSQDWENYGYTF
DNA: TGCGCCAGCAGCCAAGATTGGGAGAACTATGGCTACACCTTC
J: TRBJ1-2
size: many
V: TRBV4-1
D: -

CDR3: CSADTYNEQFF
DNA: TGCAGCGCCGACACTTACAATGAGCAGTTCTTC
J: TRBJ2-1
size: few
V: TRBV29-1
D: -

CDR3: CASSPRDSSYNEQFF
DNA: TGTGCCAGCAGCCCACGGGACAGCTCCTACAATGAGCAGTTCTTC
J: TRBJ2-1
size: many
V: TRBV6-2/TRBV6-3
D: TRBD1

CDR3: CSARDRDELLNYGYTF
DNA: TGCAGTGCCAGGGACAGGGACGAACTACTTAACTATGGCTACACCTTC
J: TRBJ1-2
size: many
V: TRBV20-1
D: TRBD1

CDR3: CASSLTRLAYEQYF
DNA: TGTGCCAGCAGTCTCACCCGACTAGCCTACGAGCAGTACTTC
J: TRBJ2-7
size: few
V: TRBV27
D: -

CDR3: CSVEDKEPGSNYGYTF
DNA: TGCAGCGTTGAAGATAAAGAGCCAGGTTCGAACTATGGCTACACCTTC
J: TRBJ1-2
size: many
V: TRBV29-1
D: -

CDR3: CASSPKGQAYGYTF
DNA: TGTGCCAGCAGTCCCAAGGGGCAGGCCTATGGCTACACCTTC
J: TRBJ1-2
size: many
V: TRBV12-3/TRBV12-4
D: -